A single T cell receptor beta chain is shown here with its context. As yet, its antigen is unknown. This entry is derived from a study of beta chain features in type 1 diabetes. Overall study: The number of sorted cells examined across all samples was fewer than 110,000,000.

V shed 3 bases and J shed 7 bases, with 14 bases lying between them. This CDR3 spans 14 amino acids. Germline-derived CDR1 and CDR2 are SGHDT and YYEEEE. The sequenced template was cDNA made from the entire isolated RNA. Profiled with immunoSEQ multiplex PCR; TCRdb holds only in-frame clones, not every one. The data contain roughly 330,000 clones, approximately 13% of them seen just once; the ten biggest clones take up roughly 0.015%. General study results and limits: A potential influence of HLA type upon TCRB rearrangement remained unresolved herein. Patients' naive, central memory and Treg TCRB repertoires seemed closer to one another than those of healthy donors. The study found moderately but significantly shorter TCRB CDR3s in all four CD4+ subsets of Type 1 diabetes patients.

Markers CD45RO/CCR7/CD25/CD127/CD95/CD27 served to sort CD4+ naive, central memory, regulatory and stem cell-like memory cells. Sequencing input: naive CD4+ T cells from blood. This receptor was taken from a woman aged 18-30 years with type 1 diabetes. The rearrangement links TRBV5-6 to TRBJ2-1, with D unclear. The DNA for the CDR3 is TGTGCCAGCAGCTCCTCCCCCCTCGGGAATGAGCAGTTCTTC. Translated, it gives CASSSSPLGNEQFF.